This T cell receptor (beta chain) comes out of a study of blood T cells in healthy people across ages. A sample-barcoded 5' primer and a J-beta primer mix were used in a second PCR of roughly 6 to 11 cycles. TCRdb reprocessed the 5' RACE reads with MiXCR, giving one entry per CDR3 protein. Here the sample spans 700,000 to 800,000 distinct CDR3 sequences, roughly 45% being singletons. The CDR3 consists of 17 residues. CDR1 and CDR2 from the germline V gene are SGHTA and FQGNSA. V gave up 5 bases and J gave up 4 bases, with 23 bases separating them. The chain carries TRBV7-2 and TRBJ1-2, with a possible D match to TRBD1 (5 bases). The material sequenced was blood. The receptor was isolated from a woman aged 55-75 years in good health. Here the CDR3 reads CASSHPVRGSPLYGYTF. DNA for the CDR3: TGTGCCAGCAGCCACCCCGTTAGGGGTTCCCCTCTCTATGGCTACACCTTC.